This paragraph reports one T cell receptor beta chain. Sequencing used immunoSEQ multiplex PCR; TCRdb keeps in-frame clones, though not all of them. Here the sample spans some 190,000 clones, almost 85% being singletons. This sample is part of a study of blood T cell repertoires in COVID-19. In the study overall: Samples taken during acute and convalescent COVID-19 were collected in the United States, Italy and Spain.

The germline CDR1 and CDR2 sequences are SGHRS and YFSETQ. This CDR3 is built from 14 residues. V dropped 0 bases and J dropped 8 bases, with 14 bases sitting between them. The sequence came from a woman in her 70s with active or convalescent COVID-19. V is TRBV5-1 and J is TRBJ2-5; possible D gene TRBD2, 6 bases. The sequenced sample consisted of peripheral blood. CDR3 region: CASSLVASDGTQYF. The CDR3 nucleotides read TGCGCCAGCAGCTTGGTGGCTAGCGACGGCACCCAGTACTTC.